This T cell receptor (beta chain) was recovered during a study of T cell responses to AZD1222 COVID-19 vaccine. Study-level background: Analyses pooled second doses at about 4 or about 12 weeks.

The germline CDR1 and CDR2 sequences are SGHDT and YYEEEE. Trimming cost V 0 bases and J 7 bases; bases outside gene matches: 3. CDR3 length equals 13 residues. Regarding the study as a whole: Donors were mostly white British, more females; clonal diversity possibly underestimated. Nearly half of the spike-specific TCRs reportedly recognize variant regions that carry no mutations. Increases in Spike-specific TCR breadth and depth were seen after two AZD1222 doses.

Sequenced by immunoSEQ multiplex PCR; TCRdb stores in-frame clones only, minus some. The sample records about 100,000 clones, about 86% being singletons. This clone occurred once. Its antigen is unidentified. This material consisted of peripheral blood, taken on day 0 of AZD1222 vaccination. The V gene is TRBV5-6, the J gene TRBJ2-7; the match to TRBD1 covers 8 bases. The origin of this receptor is an adult in good health. The CDR3 spells CASSLAGTGEQYF. For the CDR3, the DNA is TGTGCCAGCAGCTTGGCCGGGACAGGTGAGCAGTACTTC.